This T cell receptor beta chain was obtained from a study of beta chain features in type 1 diabetes (dated by TCRdb to 2017 to 2018). Notes on the research overall: No differences in mean age, gender distribution, total cell number or subset yield were found between patients and healthy donors. Across all samples, about 110 million sorted cells were examined, and cell number per subset correlated strongly with RNA yield. The study compared TCRB repertoires of sorted circulating CD4+ T cell subsets between recently diagnosed type 1 diabetes patients and matched healthy donors. Naive and central memory subsets were obtained from all 30 or so donors, but regulatory and stem cell-like memory subsets were isolated from only 8 patients and roughly 8 healthy donors. On the study overall, not on this receptor specifically: Naive, central memory and regulatory TCRB repertoires appeared more similar among patients than among healthy donors. Shorter templates might be favored by PCR, yet because patient and control samples were amplified and corrected together, any such skew would affect both groups equally. Type 1 diabetes patients showed a moderate but significant shortening of TCRB CDR3 length in all four CD4+ subsets. Patients with type 1 diabetes made fewer insertions and deleted more nucleotides at VDJ recombination sites, implying thymic rearrangement abnormalities. Only small numbers of individuals were included in the HLA sub-analyses, which left unresolved whether HLA type had any influence on TCRB rearrangement. Because cDNA was sequenced instead of genomic DNA, highly expressing activated cells could be over-represented, though the groups showed no difference in activation or CD3 levels.

From each donor, a single peripheral blood sample of about 100 mL on average was drawn into heparinised tubes. A BD FACSAria II and a panel including CD45RO, CCR7, CD25, CD127, CD95 and CD27 were used to sort naive, central memory, regulatory and stem cell-like memory CD4+ T cells. A purity above 95% was achieved for all sorted populations. PBMCs were isolated right away by Lymphoprep density gradient centrifugation and were stained directly, without culture. Samples were stained and sorted in pairs, with one healthy donor and one patient per experiment, so that batch effects were minimized. CDR1 GTSNPN and CDR2 SVGIG are derived from the germline V gene (reference sequence). The CDR3 holds 13 amino acids from the cysteine to the phenylalanine. Only the CDR3 part of the read is kept: 39 bases, read in frame from the first base. Compared with germline, V lacks 5 bases and J lacks 4 bases; bases without a gene match: 7.

This clone was seen more than once but under ten times. There is no known antigen for this receptor. The record has no base qualities; no much larger clone is one base away. All of the isolated RNA was reverse transcribed with the High Capacity cDNA Reverse Transcription Kit, so expressed TCRB transcripts were sequenced. Deep immunoSEQ sequencing was applied to naive, central memory and regulatory T cell samples, giving an average of roughly 3.5 million total reads per sample. After sorted cells were lysed in RLT buffer, RNA was extracted with DNase-treated RNeasy Micro or Mini kits, with the choice depending on cell number. To prevent cross-contamination, every cell subset was processed on its own, while patient and healthy donor samples were processed together. Using the immunoSEQ multiplex PCR, TCRB sequences were amplified from cDNA into 87-bp fragments spanning the CDR3 region. Sequencing of the amplicons was done on the Illumina HiSeq platform. The authors' pipeline ran thus. Synthetic template baselines were used to correct PCR bias computationally, reads within Hamming distance 2 were collapsed together, and singletons that could not be merged were discarded. By aligning reads against IMGT, V, D and J genes, CDR3 length, and insertions or deletions at six rearrangement sites were assigned. Within each subset, clonotype counts were normalized to sorted cell number, and only after that were true diversity and Gini coefficients computed with the tcR R package. The overlap coefficient, calculated on TCRB nucleotide sequences, was used to measure repertoire sharing. TCRdb holds this immuneACCESS table with in-frame rearrangements only. Some clones are missing; in checked studies, unresolved V genes explain under half, and the rest has no known cause. The V and J calls and clone size come from that table; D and trimming were worked out from the DNA. The sample contains about 160,000 clones, over 7.5% of them found a single time. The ten largest clones take up 2% to 3% of the sample.

This TCR derives from a woman under 30 in good health. The sample consisted of central memory CD4+ T cells from blood. The rearrangement joined TRBV30 to TRBJ2-7; 8 junctional bases match TRBD2. The CDR3 protein is CAWGRGGDYEQYF. The DNA sequence is as follows: TGTGCCTGGGGACGGGGGGGAGATTACGAGCAGTACTTC.